This TCR beta chain derives from a study of blood T cell repertoires in COVID-19 (dated by TCRdb to about 2020). In the study overall: The collaborator samples originated in the United States, Italy and Spain and spanned the acute and convalescent phases of COVID-19. The prospective study material was composed of cDNA or gDNA derived from T cells, B-cell-depleted T cells, or PBMCs. The dataset comprised deeply sampled blood TCRbeta repertoires from subjects exposed to, actively infected with, or recovered from COVID-19. The repertoires were released in a freely available public database intended as a resource for research on the immune response to SARS-CoV-2. The samples were drawn from two sources: the first 160 participants of the ongoing ImmuneRACE study, and 1,254 subjects contributed by 6 global collaborators. The sample metadata nearly always contained a de-identified subject ID, COVID-19 status, age in years and sex. Where HLA class I and class II types were available, the types were taken from metadata supplied by the sample provider, not from assay-based typing. Findings and caveats that apply to the study as a whole: The amount of clinical and demographic metadata varied by source and participant and was provided uncurated.

The sample holds a few counts of this clone. The clone's antigen remains unknown. No much larger clonotype is one base removed from it; base qualities were not supplied. V is trimmed back by 7 bases and J by 6 bases, and the junction contains 11 bases that no gene match accounts for. The CDR3 starts with the cysteine, ends with the phenylalanine, and has 15 residues. Kept here is only the CDR3 DNA, which spans 45 bases and is read in frame from base 1. CDR1 is given as LNHDA and CDR2 as SQIVND, both from the germline V gene (reference sequence). The collaborating institutions used their own protocols to collect whole blood in K2EDTA tubes. Collaborator samples were shipped for TCRbeta analysis as frozen whole blood, isolated PBMCs, or DNA extracted from either sample type. TCRbeta CDR3 regions were amplified from genomic DNA by means of the immunoSEQ Assay, a bias-controlled multiplex PCR. The published analysis was carried out like this. Nucleated cell counts per sample were estimated from amplification of reference gene primers within the assay. To quantify the absolute abundance of each unique TCRbeta CDR3 rearrangement, sequence reads were collapsed and filtered. For each sample, productive Simpson clonality was calculated as the square root of Simpson's diversity index across productive rearrangements. TCRdb holds this immuneACCESS table with in-frame rearrangements only. Some clones are missing; in checked studies, unresolved V genes explain under half, and the rest has no known cause. D and trimming were read from the DNA, whereas the V and J calls and clone size are those reported in that table. The sample contains around 86,000 clones, over 80% of them found a single time. Under 35% of the sample belongs to the ten largest clones.

The clonotype originates from a woman of 80 years or more with acute or convalescent COVID-19. The specimen sequenced was peripheral blood. In this chain, TRBV19 is recombined with TRBJ1-5; 8 junctional bases match TRBD1. The CDR3 protein sequence reads: CASNLGQGLSQPQHF. The sequence in DNA is TGTGCCAGTAACCTCGGACAGGGTCTGAGTCAGCCCCAGCATTTT.